These 20 T cell receptor beta chains share one sample of origin, sequenced in a study of identical twins. TCRdb itself ran the 5' RACE reads through MiXCR, one entry per CDR3 protein. The sample lists about 660,000 distinct CDR3 sequences; less than 10% were seen once. This same sample was also taken into another study, of yellow fever vaccine responses in identical twins.

The sequenced sample was PBMCs. These receptors were collected from a young woman in good health.

This clonotype came up a few times. The V gene is TRBV20-1, the J gene TRBJ2-1; the D gene is possibly TRBD1 (6 bases). The germline V gene has CDR1 DFQATT and CDR2 SNEGSKA (reference sequence). V shed 6 bases and J shed 13 bases, with 28 bases lying between them. The CDR3 is 15 residues long. CDR3 in DNA: TGCAGTGCGTTTCCCGGGACATCATATCCTTCACACCAGTTCTTC. Translating it yields CSAFPGTSYPSHQFF.

This clonotype was seen only a few times. The chain couples TRBV4-3 to TRBJ2-3; tentatively, D is TRBD2 (5 bases). CDR1 and CDR2 from the germline V gene are LGHNA and YSLEER. The length of the CDR3 is 15 residues. Between the trimmed V and J ends, which lost 0 bases and 2 bases, there was a span of 9 bases. The CDR3 coding sequence is TGCGCCAGCAGCCAAGACGAGGGTTACACAGATACGCAGTATTTT. This sequence encodes CASSQDEGYTDTQYF.

This clonotype was seen ten or more times. V usage is TRBV9 and J usage is TRBJ1-6; tentatively, D is TRBD1 (6 bases). The CDR3 length is 14 residues. Germline V gene sequence: CDR1 SGDLS, CDR2 YYNGEE. Deletions cut 2 bases from V and 6 bases from J, with 9 bases between. Written as DNA, the CDR3 is TGTGCCAGCAGCGTCGGACAGCCTAATTCACCCCTCCACTTT. This sequence encodes CASSVGQPNSPLHF.

Here the CDR3 reads CASRGTGAREAFF. CDR3 nucleotide sequence: TGTGCCAGCAGAGGCACAGGGGCCCGTGAAGCTTTCTTT. The chain carries TRBV28 and TRBJ1-1, with 7 bases aligning to TRBD1. CDR1 is MDHEN, CDR2 SYDVKM, per germline. This CDR3 is 13 amino acids long. V shed 6 bases and J 7 bases; nucleotides not matched to a gene: 8.

In regard to this clonotype: A much bigger clone sits one base away, suggesting this may be a read error. The chain employs TRBV5-6 and TRBJ2-2; the match to TRBD2 covers 9 bases. This CDR3 has 15 residues. Germline CDR1 reads SGHDT; CDR2 reads YYEEEE. The CDR3 nucleotides are TGTGCCAGCAGCCGGATAGCGGGGGCCACCGGGGGGCTGTTTTTT. It translates to CASSRIAGATGGLFF.

CDR3 DNA sequence: TGTGCCAGCAGTTCCTGGACAGGCCCCGACCCGGTGCTCCACTTT. Residues: CASSSWTGPDPVLHF. The V and J genes are TRBV12-3 or TRBV12-4 and TRBJ1-6, with TRBD1 matching 7 bases. Trimming removed 4 bases from V and 16 bases from J; junction bases left unmatched: 16. This CDR3 region has 15 residues.

The chain is built from TRBV27 and TRBJ2-7, with a possible D match to TRBD2 (5 bases). V was cut by 7 bases and J by 6 bases, with 13 bases left in between. CDR1 and CDR2 (germline): MNHEY, SMNVEV (reference sequence). This CDR3 spans 12 amino acids. CDR3: CASITGEGEQYF. DNA of the CDR3: TGTGCCAGCATTACCGGTGAGGGCGAGCAGTACTTC.

This clonotype was found a few times. The rearrangement links TRBV5-1 to TRBJ2-3, with 7 positions matching TRBD2. Trimming cost V 4 bases and J 4 bases; bases outside gene matches: 12. The CDR3 sequence is 16 residues long. Germline lookup yields CDR1 SGHRS and CDR2 YFSETQ. CDR3 residues: CASSLLLGEGPDTQYF. Here the CDR3 DNA reads TGCGCCAGCAGCCTCTTGTTGGGGGAGGGCCCAGATACGCAGTATTTT.

The CDR3 coding sequence is TGTGCCAGTAGTATAGGGGCCTGGGTAGGCTACGAGCAGTACTTC. Residues: CASSIGAWVGYEQYF. V usage is TRBV19 and J usage is TRBJ2-7; D not certain. CDR1 and CDR2 from the germline V gene are LNHDA and SQIVND (reference sequence). The length of the CDR3 is 15 residues. V was clipped by 1 base and J by 3 bases, with 13 bases between them.

This clonotype turned up a few times. V is TRBV4-3 and J is TRBJ2-7, with D possibly matching TRBD2 (5 bases). In germline, CDR1 is LGHNA, CDR2 YSLEER. The V end lost 4 bases, the J end lost 0 bases, and 16 bases lay between the germline ends. This CDR3 region has 16 residues. Here the CDR3 DNA reads TGCGCCAGCAGCCGTATCTTGGGGAGTTCCTCCTACGAGCAGTACTTC. It translates to CASSRILGSSSYEQYF.

This clonotype showed up just a few times. J is TRBJ2-7 and V is TRBV3-1; the match to TRBD2 covers 10 bases. Germline CDR1 LGHDT, CDR2 YNNKEL (reference sequence). CDR3 length: 14 residues. After removal of 7 bases from V and 0 bases from J, the junction contained 3 bases not matched to a gene. CDR3 bases: TGTGCCAGCATGCCTAGCGGGAGCTCCTACGAGCAGTACTTC. It translates to CASMPSGSSYEQYF.

This clonotype has ten or more counts. The chain recombines TRBV28 with TRBJ2-1; 10 bases line up with TRBD2. CDR3 length: 16 residues. Germline V CDR1 and CDR2: MDHEN, SYDVKM. With V trimmed by 3 bases and J by 6 bases, 8 bases remained unmatched. CDR3 nucleotides: TGTGCCAGCAGTTTGTGGGAGAGCGGGAGGGGCAATGAGCAGTTCTTC. It translates to CASSLWESGRGNEQFF. The full variable domain, its missing parts supplied by reference TRBV28 and TRBJ2-1, is DVKVTQSSRYLVKRTGEKVFLECVQDMDHENMFWYRQDPGLGLRLIYFSYDVKMKEKGDIPEGYSVSREKKERFSLILESASTNQTSMYLCASSLWESGRGNEQFFGPGTRLTVL.

The V gene is TRBV12-3 or TRBV12-4, the J gene TRBJ2-7; 8 positions agree with TRBD2. The CDR3 has 14 amino acids. The ends lost 6 bases at V and 2 bases at J; junction bases unmatched: 6. The chain's CDR3 is CASSYTSGPYEQYF. As DNA, the CDR3 is TGTGCCAGCAGCTACACTAGCGGCCCCTACGAGCAGTACTTC.

This clonotype was counted many times. J is TRBJ1-4 and V is TRBV12-3 or TRBV12-4, with TRBD1 identical over 7 bases. V gave up 0 bases and J gave up 13 bases; unmatched junction bases: 5. This CDR3 contains 13 residues. The CDR3, as DNA: TGTGCCAGCAGTTTAGCCGTGACAGGGTTACTGTTTTTT. Its protein product is CASSLAVTGLLFF.

This clonotype was found a few times. This rearrangement joins TRBV28 to TRBJ2-5; 9 positions agree with TRBD2. CDR1 is MDHEN, CDR2 SYDVKM, per germline. The CDR3 consists of 14 residues. Trimming cost V 6 bases and J 5 bases; bases outside gene matches: 7. This chain's CDR3 is CASSGGSGRETQYF. The CDR3 DNA reads as TGTGCCAGCAGCGGGGGGAGCGGGAGGGAGACCCAGTACTTC.

The rearrangement joins TRBV4-2 to TRBJ2-1; D not resolved. The V end lost 0 bases, the J end lost 7 bases, and 4 bases lay between the germline ends. The germline V gene encodes CDR1 LGHNA and CDR2 YNFKEQ. This CDR3 region has 12 residues. CDR3 region: CASSQDPNEQFF. The DNA of the CDR3 is TGTGCCAGCAGCCAAGACCCTAATGAGCAGTTCTTC.

The rearrangement joins TRBV14 to TRBJ2-1; TRBD2 matches 11 bases. V trimming: 7 bases; J trimming: 4 bases; junction bases outside the gene matches: 12. The germline V gene encodes CDR1 SGHDN and CDR2 FVKESK. CDR3 length: 17 residues. CDR3 DNA: TGTGCCAGCAATCGGGGAGCGGGACTAGCGGCGTACAATGAGCAGTTCTTC. Its translation: CASNRGAGLAAYNEQFF. The complete variable domain, with remaining parts taken from reference TRBV14 and TRBJ2-1, reads EAGVTQFPSHSVIEKGQTVTLRCDPISGHDNLYWYRRVMGKEIKFLLHFVKESKQDESGMPNNRFLAERTGGTYSTLKVQPAELEDSGVYFCASNRGAGLAAYNEQFFGPGTRLTVL.

This clonotype was counted at least ten times. V usage is TRBV12-3 or TRBV12-4 and J usage is TRBJ2-1, with D perhaps TRBD1 (6 bases). CDR3 size: 15 residues. V was pared by 3 bases and J by 2 bases, with 11 bases between. The CDR3 coding sequence is TGTGCCAGCAGTTTCGCACAGGGAACCTACAATGAGCAGTTCTTC. Protein product: CASSFAQGTYNEQFF.

The sample holds many counts of this clonotype. The CDR3 sequence: CASSEFGGGLASKNIQYF. Written as DNA, the CDR3 is TGTGCCAGCAGTGAGTTTGGGGGGGGACTCGCATCCAAAAACATTCAGTACTTC. V gene TRBV25-1 combines with J gene TRBJ2-4, with 7 bases aligning to TRBD2. The length of the CDR3 is 18 residues. The germline gives CDR1 MGHDK, CDR2 SYGVNS. The trim removed 3 bases at V and 2 bases at J, leaving 13 bases unmatched.

The chain links TRBV7-6 to TRBJ2-7; the match to TRBD1 covers 11 bases. Germline V lookup: CDR1 SGHVS, CDR2 FNYEAQ. V dropped 1 base and J dropped 7; count of bases not matched to a gene: 12. The CDR3 length is 17 residues. The CDR3 sequence is CASSLEAAGQGVGEQYF. CDR3 nucleotide sequence: TGTGCCAGCAGCTTAGAAGCCGCGGGACAGGGGGTTGGGGAGCAGTACTTC.